These 16 T cell receptor beta chains came from one sample sequenced in a study of cytomegalovirus exposure and HLA in healthy donors. This PCR relied on a set of 60 Vbeta primers and 13 Jbeta primers. Only in-frame clones appear in the TCRdb table, and some are missing; sequencing was by immunoSEQ multiplex PCR. The sample has roughly 120,000 clones, less than 65% seen once; the top ten hold 10%. Sequencing used PBMCs. The receptor source for this set is a man aged 35 to 55 in good health and CMV-seropositive.

The chain carries TRBV19 and TRBJ2-2; D is perhaps TRBD1 (5 bases). The CDR3 loop spans 15 amino acids. Germline V CDR1 and CDR2: LNHDA, SQIVND (reference sequence). The germline V and J ends were trimmed by 1 base and 5 bases, with 11 bases remaining between them. The CDR3 DNA is TGTGCCAGTAGTATAGGCAGGGTAGAAACCGGGGAGCTGTTTTTT. This gives the protein CASSIGRVETGELFF.

This clone occurred once. V and J are TRBV30 and TRBJ2-3; 12 bases are a match to TRBD2. The CDR3 is 14 residues long. The germline V gene has CDR1 GTSNPN and CDR2 SVGIG (reference sequence). V shed 8 bases, J shed 2 bases, and the junction held 5 bases outside the gene matches. The CDR3: CAAGLAGSTDTQYF. Here the CDR3 DNA reads TGTGCCGCAGGACTAGCGGGGTCCACAGATACGCAGTATTTT.

The chain has TRBV6-1 and TRBJ1-2; no reliable D call. V was cut by 2 bases and J by 2 bases, with 9 bases left in between. Germline CDR1 and CDR2: MNHNS and SASEGT. The CDR3 runs to 14 residues. As DNA, the CDR3 is TGTGCCAGCAGTGAATCTGGAGGGAACTATGGCTACACCTTC. Translation: CASSESGGNYGYTF.

The DNA for the CDR3 is TGTGCCAGCAGCCCGGGAGTCGGGGGGTCACCCTACGAGCAGTACTTC. Amino acid sequence: CASSPGVGGSPYEQYF. This chain connects TRBV5-4 to TRBJ2-7; 7 bases are a match to TRBD2. The V and J ends lost 4 bases and 2 bases, in that order; junction bases with no gene match: 12. CDR3 size: 16 residues. Germline loops: CDR1 SGHNT, CDR2 YYREEE (reference sequence). Using reference TRBV5-4 and TRBJ2-7 for the parts outside the CDR3, the full variable domain is ETGVTQSPTHLIKTRGQQVTLRCSSQSGHNTVSWYQQALGQGPQFIFQYYREEENGRGNFPPRFSGLQFPNYSSELNVNALELDDSALYLCASSPGVGGSPYEQYFGPGTRLTVT.

This clone showed up just a few times. The chain recombines TRBV2 with TRBJ1-5, with D unresolved. The CDR3 is made up of 12 amino acids. Trimming removed 5 bases from V and 0 bases from J, with 2 bases in between. Germline assignment: CDR1 SNHLY and CDR2 FYNNEI. This CDR3 reads CASSLSNQPQHF. The CDR3 DNA is TGTGCCAGCAGTCTTAGCAATCAGCCCCAGCATTTT.

The chain carries TRBV7-2 and TRBJ2-7; 10 bases fit TRBD2. This CDR3 spans 16 amino acids. With 5 bases clipped from V and 0 bases from J, the junction kept 7 bases outside the gene matches. Germline V CDR1 and CDR2: SGHTA, FQGNSA. CDR3 residues: CASSHGTSVRSYEQYF. The DNA for the CDR3 is TGTGCCAGCAGCCACGGGACTAGCGTTCGCTCCTACGAGCAGTACTTC.

This chain uses TRBV2 with TRBJ1-5, with D perhaps TRBD1 (5 bases). V lost 1 base and J 2 bases, leaving 6 bases between the germline ends. Germline CDR1 SNHLY, CDR2 FYNNEI. The length of the CDR3 is 14 residues. The CDR3: CASSEVTGNQPQHF. Here the CDR3 DNA reads TGTGCCAGCAGTGAAGTGACAGGCAATCAGCCCCAGCATTTT.

The rearrangement uses TRBV28 and TRBJ1-4; D unclear. In germline, CDR1 is MDHEN, CDR2 SYDVKM. This CDR3 comprises 13 residues. V shed 5 bases and J shed 7 bases, with 11 bases lying between them. Here the CDR3 reads CASSTDGVEKLFF. The DNA for the CDR3 is TGTGCCAGCAGTACCGACGGGGTTGAAAAACTGTTTTTT.

This sequence joins TRBV27 and TRBJ2-7; perhaps TRBD1 as D (6 bases). The germline gives CDR1 MNHEY, CDR2 SMNVEV (reference sequence). The V and J ends lost 3 bases and 9 bases respectively, with 15 bases between them. The CDR3 extends over 13 amino acids. CDR3 nucleotides: TGTGCCAGCAGTTTCGATACAGGGTCGGGGCAGTACTTC. The encoded protein is CASSFDTGSGQYF.

The J gene is TRBJ1-2, the V gene TRBV5-1, with D possibly TRBD1 on 6 matching bases. With 5 bases removed from V and 6 bases from J, the gap between germline ends came to 14 bases. The germline CDR1 and CDR2 sequences are SGHRS and YFSETQ. This CDR3 spans 13 amino acids. This CDR3 is CASRAQGSDGYTF. CDR3 bases: TGCGCCAGCAGGGCGCAGGGGTCGGATGGCTACACCTTC.

This clone has just a few counts. J is TRBJ2-7 and V is TRBV4-1; D perhaps matches TRBD2 (6 bases). CDR1 MGHRA and CDR2 YSYEKL come from the germline V gene. V lost 0 bases and J lost 7, with 16 bases in between. This CDR3 is built from 15 residues. CDR3: CASSQDDDRAGEQYF. The DNA of the CDR3 is TGCGCCAGCAGCCAAGATGATGACCGGGCGGGGGAGCAGTACTTC.

The gene calls are TRBV5-1 and TRBJ2-1; 8 bases are shared with TRBD2. The CDR3 contains 15 residues. The germline V gene has CDR1 SGHRS and CDR2 YFSETQ. V lost 4 bases and J lost 9; bases outside the gene matches: 12. The CDR3 region is CASSDLGLEVGEQFF. In nucleotides, the CDR3 is TGCGCCAGCAGCGATCTGGGACTAGAGGTCGGTGAGCAGTTCTTC. The full variable domain, completed using reference TRBV5-1 and TRBJ2-1, is KAGVTQTPRYLIKTRGQQVTLSCSPISGHRSVSWYQQTPGQGLQFLFEYFSETQRNKGNFPGRFSGRQFSNSRSEMNVSTLELGDSALYLCASSDLGLEVGEQFFGPGTRLTVL.

This chain connects TRBV5-1 to TRBJ2-1, with 12 positions matching TRBD2. The CDR3 contains 15 residues. Germline assignment: CDR1 SGHRS and CDR2 YFSETQ. The V and J ends lost 2 bases and 10 bases, in that order; junction bases with no gene match: 7. CDR3 region: CASSFGLAGGQEQFF. The CDR3, as DNA: TGCGCCAGCAGCTTTGGGCTAGCGGGGGGGCAGGAGCAGTTCTTC.

This chain joins TRBV7-9 and TRBJ1-1; D gene uncertain. The V end was cut by 1 base, the J end by 1 base, with 4 bases between. Germline V lookup: CDR1 SEHNR, CDR2 FQNEAQ (reference sequence). The CDR3 has 13 amino acids. CDR3 in DNA: TGTGCCAGCAGCTTAGGGAGGAACACTGAAGCTTTCTTT. This translates into CASSLGRNTEAFF.

This sequence joins TRBV5-1 and TRBJ2-7; TRBD2 matches at 7 bases. Germline V gene lookup returns CDR1 SGHRS and CDR2 YFSETQ. The V gene end was trimmed by 0 bases and the J gene end by 1 base; junction bases not matched to a gene: 4. CDR3 length: 15 residues. In DNA, the CDR3 is TGCGCCAGCAGCTTGGTTCCGGGGGGATCCTACGAGCAGTACTTC. This sequence encodes CASSLVPGGSYEQYF.

The rearrangement uses TRBV12-5 and TRBJ2-7; TRBD2 might be the D (5 bases). This CDR3 is 14 amino acids long. Trimming removed 3 bases from V and 2 bases from J, with 11 bases in between. Germline loops: CDR1 LGHNT, CDR2 FRNRAP. CDR3 coding DNA: TGTGCTAGTGGTTTATCGGGGTATCCCTACGAGCAGTACTTC. Translated: CASGLSGYPYEQYF.